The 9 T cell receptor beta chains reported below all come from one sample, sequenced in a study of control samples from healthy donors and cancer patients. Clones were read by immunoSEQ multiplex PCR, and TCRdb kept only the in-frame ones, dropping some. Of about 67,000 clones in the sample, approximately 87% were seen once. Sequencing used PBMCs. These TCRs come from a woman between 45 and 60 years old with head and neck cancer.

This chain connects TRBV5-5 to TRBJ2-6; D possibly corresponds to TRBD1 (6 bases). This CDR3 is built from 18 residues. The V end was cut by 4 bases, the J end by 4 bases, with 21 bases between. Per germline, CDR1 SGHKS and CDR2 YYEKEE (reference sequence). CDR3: CASSNRETGPGGANVLTF. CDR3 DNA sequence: TGTGCCAGCAGCAACAGGGAAACCGGCCCCGGCGGGGCCAACGTCCTGACTTTC.

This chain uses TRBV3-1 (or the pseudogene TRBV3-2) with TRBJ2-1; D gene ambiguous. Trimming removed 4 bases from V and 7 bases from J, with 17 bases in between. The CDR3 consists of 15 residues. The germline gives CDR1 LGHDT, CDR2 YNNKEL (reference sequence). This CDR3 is CASSLQATPLNEQFF. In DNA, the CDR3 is TGTGCCAGCAGCCTCCAAGCCACACCCTTAAATGAGCAGTTCTTC.

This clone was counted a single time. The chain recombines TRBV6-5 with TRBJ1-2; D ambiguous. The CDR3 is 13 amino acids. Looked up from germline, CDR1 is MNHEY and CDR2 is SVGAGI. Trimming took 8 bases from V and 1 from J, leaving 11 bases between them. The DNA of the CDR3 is TGTGCCAGCTCACAAGTGGATAACTATGGCTACACCTTC. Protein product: CASSQVDNYGYTF.

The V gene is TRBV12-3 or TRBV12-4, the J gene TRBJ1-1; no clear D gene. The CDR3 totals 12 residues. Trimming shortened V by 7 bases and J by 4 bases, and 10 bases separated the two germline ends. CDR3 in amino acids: CASNEDGTEAFF. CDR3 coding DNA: TGTGCCAGCAATGAGGACGGCACTGAAGCTTTCTTT.

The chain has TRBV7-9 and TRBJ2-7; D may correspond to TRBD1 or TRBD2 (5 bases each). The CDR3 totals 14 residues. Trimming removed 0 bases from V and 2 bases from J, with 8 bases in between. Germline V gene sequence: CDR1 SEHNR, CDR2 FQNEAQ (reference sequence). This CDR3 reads CASSLAGVTYEQYF. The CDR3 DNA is TGTGCCAGCAGCTTAGCGGGGGTTACCTACGAGCAGTACTTC.

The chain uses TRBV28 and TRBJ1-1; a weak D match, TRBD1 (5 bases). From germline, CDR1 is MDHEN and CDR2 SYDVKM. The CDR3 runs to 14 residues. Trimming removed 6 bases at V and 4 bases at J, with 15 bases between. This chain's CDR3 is CASRVGVSITEAFF. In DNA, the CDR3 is TGTGCCAGCAGGGTGGGGGTATCCATCACTGAAGCTTTCTTT.

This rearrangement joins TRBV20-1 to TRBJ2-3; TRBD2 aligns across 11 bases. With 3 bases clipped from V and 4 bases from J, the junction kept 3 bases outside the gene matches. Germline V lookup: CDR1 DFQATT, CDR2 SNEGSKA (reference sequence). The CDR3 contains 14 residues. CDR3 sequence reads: CSASSGGASDTQYF. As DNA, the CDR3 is TGCAGTGCTAGTAGCGGGGGGGCTTCAGATACGCAGTATTTT.

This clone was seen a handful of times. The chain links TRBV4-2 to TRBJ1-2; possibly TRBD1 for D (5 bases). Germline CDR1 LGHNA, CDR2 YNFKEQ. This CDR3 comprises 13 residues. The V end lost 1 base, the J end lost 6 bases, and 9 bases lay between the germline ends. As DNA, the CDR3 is TGTGCCAGCAGCCAAGCGGGGGTCGATGGCTACACCTTC. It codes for CASSQAGVDGYTF.

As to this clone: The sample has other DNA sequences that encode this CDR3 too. The chain's CDR3 is CASSLRGETQYF. The CDR3 DNA reads TGTGCCAGCAGCCTGAGGGGGGAGACCCAGTACTTC. The genes are TRBV7-6 and TRBJ2-5, with D tentatively TRBD1 (6 bases). Germline CDR1 reads SGHVS; CDR2 reads FNYEAQ. The CDR3 loop spans 12 amino acids. The V and J ends lost 5 bases and 5 bases respectively, with 9 bases between them.